The 20 T cell receptor beta chains below were found in one sample sequenced in a study of PD-1 blockade in classical Hodgkin lymphoma. All patients relapsed after autologous stem cell transplantation, and brentuximab vedotin exposure varied. Magnetic negative selection served to purify CD4+ T cells out of PBMCs that had been thawed. Repertoires were generated with immunoSEQ multiplex PCR, while TCRdb's copy carries only in-frame clones and drops some. This sample carries approximately 28,000 clones, around three quarters of them seen once, and the ten largest clones take approximately 2.6%. The input for sequencing was CD4+ T cells from blood, taken at baseline. All receptors derive from a human donor with classical Hodgkin lymphoma.

This clone was seen once. V usage is TRBV11-2 and J usage is TRBJ2-2; 9 bases map to TRBD2. CDR1 SGHAT and CDR2 FQNNGV come from the germline V gene. The CDR3 extends over 17 amino acids. V gave up 5 bases and J gave up 2 bases; unmatched junction bases: 9. The CDR3 bases are TGTGCCAGCAGCCCATTTCGACTAGCGGACAACACCGGGGAGCTGTTTTTT. Amino acid sequence: CASSPFRLADNTGELFF.

Here the CDR3 reads CAISGTGPDTQYF. CDR3 DNA sequence: TGTGCCATCAGTGGGACAGGGCCAGATACGCAGTATTTT. The chain has TRBV10-3 and TRBJ2-3; 8 bases match TRBD1. The V segment lost 4 bases and the J segment 4 bases; nucleotides outside the gene matches: 1. CDR1 is ENHRY and CDR2 is SYGVKD in the germline V gene. The CDR3 length is 13 residues.

The V gene is TRBV6-5, the J gene TRBJ1-1; D might be TRBD1 (5 bases). Germline-derived CDR1 and CDR2 are MNHEY and SVGAGI. The V end lost 2 bases, the J end lost 8 bases, and 12 bases lay between the germline ends. This CDR3 has 13 residues. Here the CDR3 reads CASSYPGQDEAFF. The CDR3 nucleotides read TGTGCCAGCAGTTACCCGGGGCAGGACGAAGCTTTCTTT.

In DNA, the CDR3 is TGCGCCAGCAATATCGCCGACACAATGAACTCCTACGAGCAGTACTTC. This translates into CASNIADTMNSYEQYF. The chain employs TRBV23-1 and TRBJ2-7; D remains ambiguous. TRBV23-1 is recorded as an ORF, its role being uncertain. The CDR3 has 16 residues. Trimming left V 7 bases short and J 0 bases short, with 19 bases between.

This CDR3 is CASTLGGQETQYF. Written as DNA, the CDR3 is TGTGCCAGCACCCTGGGGGGCCAAGAGACCCAGTACTTC. This chain joins TRBV6-5 and TRBJ2-5, with a tentative D call TRBD2 (6 bases). This CDR3 contains 13 residues. CDR1 and CDR2 from the germline V gene are MNHEY and SVGAGI. The V end was cut by 7 bases, the J end by 1 base, with 10 bases between.

This rearrangement joins TRBV2 to TRBJ2-4; D unresolved. V was clipped by 8 bases and J by 0 bases, with 17 bases between them. This CDR3 region has 16 residues. Germline values: CDR1 SNHLY, CDR2 FYNNEI. The CDR3 protein is CASDKKAILAKNIQYF. Here the CDR3 DNA reads TGTGCCAGCGACAAGAAGGCAATTCTAGCCAAAAACATTCAGTACTTC.

The V call is TRBV5-1, the J call TRBJ1-3, with TRBD1 matching over 9 bases. From germline, CDR1 is SGHRS and CDR2 YFSETQ. CDR3 length: 16 amino acids. J lost 1 base, V lost 4 bases, and 6 bases had no gene match. The chain's CDR3 is CASSLAGQGSGNTIYF. In nucleotides, the CDR3 is TGCGCCAGCAGCCTCGCAGGACAGGGGTCTGGAAACACCATATATTTT.

The chain couples TRBV9 to TRBJ2-2; D is undetermined. Trimming removed 2 bases at V and 2 bases at J, with 13 bases between. Germline CDR1 and CDR2: SGDLS and YYNGEE. The CDR3 has 16 residues. In nucleotides, the CDR3 is TGTGCCAGCAGCGTCTTAAGTGGTGGAAACACCGGGGAGCTGTTTTTT. It codes for CASSVLSGGNTGELFF.

This clone was seen only a few times. The rearrangement joins TRBV10-3 to TRBJ2-7; the D gene could be TRBD1 or TRBD2 (6 bases each). CDR1 ENHRY and CDR2 SYGVKD come from the germline V gene. This CDR3 contains 12 residues. Trimming took 7 bases from V and 7 from J, leaving 14 bases between them. The chain's CDR3 is CAIMPGAGEQYF. The CDR3 DNA is TGTGCCATCATGCCGGGGGCGGGGGAGCAGTACTTC.

The chain has TRBV5-1 and TRBJ1-1, with TRBD1 matching 12 bases. Germline CDR1 is SGHRS and CDR2 is YFSETQ. This CDR3 contains 17 residues. V shed 0 bases, J shed 1 base, and the junction held 4 bases outside the gene matches. The chain's CDR3 is CASSLEGTGGTNTEAFF. CDR3 DNA: TGCGCCAGCAGCTTGGAGGGGACAGGGGGCACGAACACTGAAGCTTTCTTT.

This chain links TRBV27 with TRBJ1-2; tentative D call: TRBD1 (6 bases). Germline V CDR1 and CDR2: MNHEY, SMNVEV (reference sequence). The germline V and J ends were trimmed by 1 base and 8 bases, with 20 bases remaining between them. This CDR3 has 16 amino acids. CDR3 region: CASSLFVAGGPQGYTF. CDR3 coding DNA: TGTGCCAGCAGTTTATTCGTCGCTGGGGGCCCCCAGGGCTACACCTTC.

The rearrangement links TRBV18 to TRBJ1-1; no reliable D call. Trimming took 1 base from V and 1 from J, leaving 10 bases between them. The CDR3 runs 15 residues. Germline V gene sequence: CDR1 KGHSH, CDR2 LQKENI. CDR3 in DNA: TGTGCCAGCTCACCACGTCCGGACCGGAACACTGAAGCTTTCTTT. Translated, it gives CASSPRPDRNTEAFF.

The gene calls are TRBV5-3 and TRBJ2-3, with TRBD2 identical over 15 bases. TRBV5-3 is treated as an ORF (open reading frame) with a function not yet certain. The CDR3 is 18 amino acids. V lost 8 bases and J lost 0; bases outside the gene matches: 10. The CDR3 sequence is CARRPGTSGGQSTDTQYF. The CDR3 coding sequence is TGTGCCAGGAGACCCGGGACTAGCGGGGGGCAAAGCACAGATACGCAGTATTTT.

The chain is built from TRBV5-1 and TRBJ2-6, with D perhaps matching TRBD2 (7 bases). The CDR3 covers 17 residues. The germline CDR1 and CDR2 sequences are SGHRS and YFSETQ. V dropped 1 base and J dropped 3 bases, with 14 bases sitting between them. The CDR3 coding sequence is TGCGCCAGCAGCTTGACCGGGGGGCACTTTGGGGCCAACGTCCTGACTTTC. Encoded protein: CASSLTGGHFGANVLTF.

This sequence joins TRBV2 and TRBJ2-7; 9 bases match TRBD1. With V trimmed by 6 bases and J by 0 bases, 12 bases remained unmatched. This CDR3 is 17 amino acids long. The germline V gene encodes CDR1 SNHLY and CDR2 FYNNEI. The CDR3 DNA sequence: TGTGCCAGCAGCGGGACAGGGAGTATTAGTTACTCCTACGAGCAGTACTTC. This codes for CASSGTGSISYSYEQYF.

Concerning this clone itself: The same CDR3 can be traced to other DNA sequences in this sample. This chain's CDR3 is CASKRTGGFNEQYF. CDR3 DNA sequence: TGTGCCAGCAAGCGGACAGGGGGCTTCAACGAGCAGTACTTC. J is TRBJ2-7 and V is TRBV27; 11 bases line up with TRBD1. Germline CDR1 is MNHEY and CDR2 is SMNVEV (reference sequence). The length of the CDR3 is 14 residues. V trimming: 7 bases; J trimming: 5 bases; junction bases outside the gene matches: 7.

A single count supports this clone. The chain carries TRBV2 and TRBJ1-5; 10 nucleotides match TRBD1. Germline trimming cut 5 bases from V and 6 bases from J; bases unmatched to any gene: 7. Germline-derived CDR1 and CDR2 are SNHLY and FYNNEI. CDR3 length: 15 amino acids. The CDR3 bases are TGTGCCAGCAGTCCCCGACAGGGGGCTGGTCAGCCCCAGCATTTT. Protein sequence: CASSPRQGAGQPQHF.

The CDR3 here is CASSFERNTEAFF. CDR3 in DNA: TGTGCCAGCAGCTTTGAACGGAACACTGAAGCTTTCTTT. The chain has TRBV5-5 and TRBJ1-1; D is unclear. Trimming left V 2 bases short and J 1 base short, with 6 bases between. The CDR3 consists of 13 residues. Germline V gene data show CDR1 as SGHKS and CDR2 as YYEKEE (reference sequence).

CDR3: CASSAYRGSYEQYF. The DNA of the CDR3 is TGTGCCAGCAGTGCCTACAGGGGAAGCTACGAGCAGTACTTC. The gene calls are TRBV6-1 and TRBJ2-7; 7 bases are shared with TRBD1. The CDR3 loop spans 14 amino acids. CDR1 and CDR2 from the germline V gene are MNHNS and SASEGT. V shed 4 bases, J shed 3 bases, and the junction held 6 bases outside the gene matches.

This clone was detected only a few times. This chain uses TRBV10-1 with TRBJ1-5; the D gene is possibly TRBD1 (5 bases). This CDR3 has 14 residues. The ends were cut back, 6 bases at V and 0 bases at J, with 9 bases in the middle. Germline V gene lookup returns CDR1 WNHNN and CDR2 SYGVQD (reference sequence). CDR3: CASSRAGSNQPQHF. DNA of the CDR3: TGCGCCAGCAGCAGGGCGGGTAGCAATCAGCCCCAGCATTTT.